This T cell receptor beta chain was identified during a study of T-cell reconstitution after alpha-beta-depleted transplantation in children. Unique molecular identifiers were built into the TCRbeta library. TCRdb redid the calling of the PCR reads with MiXCR, one entry per CDR3 protein. The sample consists of about 540,000 distinct CDR3 sequences, 18% of them appearing once. Looked up from germline, CDR1 is SGHRS and CDR2 is YFSETQ. After removal of 4 bases from V and 1 base from J, the junction contained 5 bases not matched to a gene. The CDR3 extends over 15 amino acids. The receptor was derived from a human donor who donated a stem cell graft to a child with acute lymphoblastic leukemia. The sequencing here drew on PBMCs from the stem cell graft donor, taken from the stem cell graft. The rearrangement links TRBV5-1 to TRBJ2-7, with TRBD1 matching 10 bases. The CDR3 loop is CASSLGTGASYEQYF. In DNA, the CDR3 is TGCGCCAGCAGCCTGGGGACAGGGGCGTCCTACGAGCAGTACTTC.